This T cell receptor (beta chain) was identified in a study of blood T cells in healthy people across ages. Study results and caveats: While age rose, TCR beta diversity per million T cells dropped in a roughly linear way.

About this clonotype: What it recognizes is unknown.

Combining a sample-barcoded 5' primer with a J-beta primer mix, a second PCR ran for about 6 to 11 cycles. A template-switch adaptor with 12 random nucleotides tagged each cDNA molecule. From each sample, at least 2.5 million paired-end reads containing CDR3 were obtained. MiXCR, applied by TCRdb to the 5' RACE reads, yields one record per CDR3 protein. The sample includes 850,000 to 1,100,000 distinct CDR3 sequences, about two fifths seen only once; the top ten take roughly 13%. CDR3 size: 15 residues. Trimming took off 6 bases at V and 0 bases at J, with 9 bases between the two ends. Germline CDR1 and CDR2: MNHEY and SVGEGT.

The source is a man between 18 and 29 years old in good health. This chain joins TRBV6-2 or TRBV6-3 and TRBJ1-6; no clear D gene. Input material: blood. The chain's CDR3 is CASRPGGSYNSPLHF. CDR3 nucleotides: TGTGCCAGCAGACCTGGTGGCTCCTATAATTCACCCCTCCACTTT.